A single sample gave rise to the 18 T cell receptor beta chains below, sequenced in a study of identical twins. One entry per CDR3 protein, called by TCRdb with MiXCR from the 5' RACE reads. The repertoire holds 250,000 to 300,000 distinct CDR3 sequences, with around 8.3% as singletons. These data were also reused for a study on yellow fever vaccine responses in identical twins.

The specimen sequenced was CD8+ T cells sorted from blood. Receptor source: a young woman in good health.

This clonotype was detected many times. CDR3 sequence: CASSLTSPYEQYF. The CDR3 bases are TGTGCCAGCAGCTTGACGAGTCCCTACGAGCAGTACTTC. The V and J genes are TRBV5-5 and TRBJ2-7; D unclear. Germline-derived CDR1 and CDR2 are SGHKS and YYEKEE (reference sequence). V lost 1 base and J lost 2, with 7 bases in between. This CDR3 has 13 residues. The full variable domain, its missing parts supplied by reference TRBV5-5 and TRBJ2-7, is DAGVTQSPTHLIKTRGQQVTLRCSPISGHKSVSWYQQVLGQGPQFIFQYYEKEERGRGNFPDRFSARQFPNYSSELNVNALLLGDSALYLCASSLTSPYEQYFGPGTRLTVT.

This clonotype was seen many times. The chain is built from TRBV7-4 and TRBJ2-1; no clear D gene. The V and J ends lost 8 bases and 1 base respectively, with 18 bases between them. Germline values: CDR1 SGHVT, CDR2 SQSDAQ. The CDR3 is made up of 16 amino acids. The CDR3 spells CASFPPPAGSYNEQFF. As DNA, the CDR3 is TGTGCCAGCTTTCCCCCTCCGGCTGGTTCCTACAATGAGCAGTTCTTC.

This clonotype was counted a few times. The chain combines TRBV7-6 with TRBJ2-7; 8 positions agree with TRBD1. The CDR3 spans 15 residues. Germline V gives CDR1 SGHVS, CDR2 FNYEAQ. V dropped 5 bases and J dropped 5; count of bases not matched to a gene: 11. The CDR3 loop is CASSQPRTGSHEQYF. The CDR3 nucleotides are TGTGCCAGCAGCCAGCCTCGGACAGGGTCCCACGAGCAGTACTTC.

The V call is TRBV12-5, the J call TRBJ2-7; tentatively, D is TRBD1 or TRBD2 (6 bases each). The CDR3 loop spans 13 amino acids. The V end lost 4 bases, the J end lost 4 bases, and 11 bases lay between the germline ends. Looked up from germline, CDR1 is LGHNT and CDR2 is FRNRAP. CDR3 nucleotide sequence: TGTGCTAGTGGTTGGGGGGCCGGATACGAGCAGTACTTC. This translates into CASGWGAGYEQYF.

The rearrangement uses TRBV7-9 and TRBJ2-3, with 7 bases matching TRBD2. V shed 3 bases, J shed 2 bases, and the junction held 5 bases outside the gene matches. Germline V gene lookup returns CDR1 SEHNR and CDR2 FQNEAQ (reference sequence). The CDR3 totals 15 residues. The DNA of the CDR3 is TGTGCCAGCAGCTTCCTAGCGGAACTCACAGATACGCAGTATTTT. This codes for CASSFLAELTDTQYF.

This clonotype has a handful of counts. The chain is built from TRBV27 and TRBJ2-5, with 11 bases matching TRBD1. Trimming at V came to 4 bases and at J to 3 bases, leaving 4 bases not matched to a gene. Germline V gives CDR1 MNHEY, CDR2 SMNVEV (reference sequence). This CDR3 is 15 amino acids long. CDR3 nucleotide sequence: TGTGCCAGCAGTTCTCCGGGACAGGGGGAAGAGACCCAGTACTTC. Its translation: CASSSPGQGEETQYF.

This clonotype has a handful of counts. V and J are TRBV27 and TRBJ2-2, with D possibly being TRBD1 (8 bases). The germline CDR1 and CDR2 sequences are MNHEY and SMNVEV (reference sequence). The CDR3 spans 16 residues. V lost 6 bases and J 4 bases, leaving 18 bases between the germline ends. CDR3 sequence: CASSLRQGRGTGELFF. The CDR3, as DNA: TGTGCCAGCAGCCTTAGACAGGGGAGGGGCACCGGGGAGCTGTTTTTT.

At least ten counts were recorded for this clonotype. This chain connects TRBV5-1 to TRBJ2-1; 10 bases match TRBD1. The germline V gene has CDR1 SGHRS and CDR2 YFSETQ. This CDR3 is 15 amino acids long. Germline trimming cut 4 bases from V and 6 bases from J; bases unmatched to any gene: 7. The CDR3 region has the DNA TGCGCCAGCAGCCCGGGACAGGGGCCCCCCAATGAGCAGTTCTTC. Amino acid sequence: CASSPGQGPPNEQFF. The full variable domain, with the rest looked up from reference TRBV5-1 and TRBJ2-1, is KAGVTQTPRYLIKTRGQQVTLSCSPISGHRSVSWYQQTPGQGLQFLFEYFSETQRNKGNFPGRFSGRQFSNSRSEMNVSTLELGDSALYLCASSPGQGPPNEQFFGPGTRLTVL.

Only a few counts were recorded for this clonotype. The chain couples TRBV21-1 to TRBJ2-7; the DNA was not compared with TRBD1, the D call given in the table. TRBV21-1 is termed a pseudogene. There are 15 residues in the CDR3. CDR3 nucleotide sequence: TGTGCCAGCAGCCGTGGGACAGGCTGGTCCTACGAGCAGTACTTC. This translates into CASSRGTGWSYEQYF.

V gene TRBV2 combines with J gene TRBJ1-1; D may be TRBD1 (6 bases). CDR1 and CDR2 (germline): SNHLY, FYNNEI. CDR3 size: 17 residues. Trimming shortened V by 4 bases and J by 1 base, and 19 bases separated the two germline ends. CDR3 sequence reads: CASSASRGVSKNTEAFF. CDR3 DNA sequence: TGTGCCAGCAGTGCCTCCAGGGGTGTCAGTAAGAACACTGAAGCTTTCTTT.

The chain is built from TRBV6-5 and TRBJ2-5; D is ambiguous. The CDR3 runs 16 residues. The V gene's germline CDR1 is MNHEY and CDR2 SVGAGI. V lost 0 bases to trimming and J lost 1 base, with 12 bases between them. CDR3: CASSYSALLGQETQYF. In DNA form, the CDR3 reads TGTGCCAGCAGTTACTCTGCGCTTCTAGGCCAAGAGACCCAGTACTTC.

V is TRBV5-6 and J is TRBJ2-7; D gene uncertain. Germline lookup yields CDR1 SGHDT and CDR2 YYEEEE. The CDR3 is 13 amino acids. Deletions cut 1 base from V and 2 bases from J, with 7 bases between. CDR3 sequence reads: CASSLQAAYEQYF. For the CDR3, the DNA is TGTGCCAGCAGCTTGCAGGCGGCCTACGAGCAGTACTTC.

V usage is TRBV4-1 and J usage is TRBJ2-2; possible D gene TRBD1, 5 bases. This CDR3 is built from 14 residues. Germline V lookup: CDR1 MGHRA, CDR2 YSYEKL. The V and J ends lost 4 bases and 6 bases respectively, with 12 bases between them. CDR3 coding DNA: TGCGCCAGCAGCCTAACGGACAAACCCGGGGAGCTGTTTTTT. As protein: CASSLTDKPGELFF.

This clonotype was seen only a few times. The chain has TRBV5-1 and TRBJ2-7; 8 bases map to TRBD2. Germline V gene sequence: CDR1 SGHRS, CDR2 YFSETQ. The length of the CDR3 is 14 residues. V lost 4 bases to trimming and J lost 5 bases; unmatched junction nucleotides: 8. In nucleotides, the CDR3 is TGCGCCAGCAGCCGGACGGGGGGGGCCGACGAGCAGTACTTC. Encoded protein: CASSRTGGADEQYF.

The rearrangement links TRBV28 to TRBJ1-4; no reliable D call. Trimming stripped 1 base from V and 7 bases from J, with 13 bases between. This CDR3 is 15 amino acids long. Germline V CDR1 and CDR2: MDHEN, SYDVKM. The CDR3 sequence: CASSLFGVSGEKLFF. CDR3 nucleotide sequence: TGTGCCAGCAGTTTATTCGGGGTATCCGGTGAAAAACTGTTTTTT. The full variable domain, with the rest looked up from reference TRBV28 and TRBJ1-4, is DVKVTQSSRYLVKRTGEKVFLECVQDMDHENMFWYRQDPGLGLRLIYFSYDVKMKEKGDIPEGYSVSREKKERFSLILESASTNQTSMYLCASSLFGVSGEKLFFGSGTQLSVL.

This clonotype was counted only a few times. V gene TRBV4-3 combines with J gene TRBJ2-3; TRBD1 might be the D (6 bases). The V and J ends lost 5 bases and 2 bases respectively, with 17 bases between them. Per germline, CDR1 LGHNA and CDR2 YSLEER. This CDR3 has 16 residues. The CDR3 spells CASSARTALSTDTQYF. The CDR3 region has the DNA TGCGCCAGCAGCGCCCGGACAGCCCTCTCCACAGATACGCAGTATTTT.

At least ten counts were recorded for this clonotype. V gene TRBV15 combines with J gene TRBJ2-1; tentative D call: TRBD2 (6 bases). CDR3 size: 17 residues. V shed 5 bases and J shed 4 bases, with 21 bases lying between them. Per the germline V gene, CDR1 is LNHNV and CDR2 is YYDKDF (reference sequence). CDR3 in amino acids: CATSPPLAELIYNEQFF. The DNA for the CDR3 is TGTGCCACCAGCCCCCCCTTAGCGGAGCTTATATACAATGAGCAGTTCTTC.

J is TRBJ2-7 and V is TRBV29-1; possible D gene TRBD1, 6 bases. Trimming removed 5 bases at V and 3 bases at J, with 11 bases between. Looked up from germline, CDR1 is SQVTM and CDR2 is ANQGSEA. The CDR3 contains 12 residues. The CDR3 protein is CSVLDSDYEQYF. As DNA, the CDR3 is TGCAGCGTTTTGGACAGCGACTACGAGCAGTACTTC.